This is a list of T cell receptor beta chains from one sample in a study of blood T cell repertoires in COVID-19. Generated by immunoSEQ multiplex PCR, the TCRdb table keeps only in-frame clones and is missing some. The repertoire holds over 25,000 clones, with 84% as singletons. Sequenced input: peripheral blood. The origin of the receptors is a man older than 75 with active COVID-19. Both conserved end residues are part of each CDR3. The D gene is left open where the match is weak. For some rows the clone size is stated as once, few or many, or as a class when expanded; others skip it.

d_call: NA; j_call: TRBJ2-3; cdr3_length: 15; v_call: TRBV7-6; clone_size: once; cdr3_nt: TGTGCCAGCATCCCAGGGGGGCTACTCACAGATACGCAGTATTTT; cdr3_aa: CASIPGGLLTDTQYF
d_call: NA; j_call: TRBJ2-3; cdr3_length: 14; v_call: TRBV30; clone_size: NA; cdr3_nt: TGTGCCTGGAGTCTCCACCAGGGTGCGGATACGCAGTATTTT; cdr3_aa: CAWSLHQGADTQYF
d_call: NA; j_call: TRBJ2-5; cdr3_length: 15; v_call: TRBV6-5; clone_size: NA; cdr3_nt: TGTGCCAGCAGTTACGGGCGGGCGGGGCAAGAGACCCAGTACTTC; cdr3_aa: CASSYGRAGQETQYF
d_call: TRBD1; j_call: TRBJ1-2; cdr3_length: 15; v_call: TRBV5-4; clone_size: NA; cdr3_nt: TGTGCCAGCAGCCATGGGACAGGGGGGGACTATGGCTACACCTTC; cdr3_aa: CASSHGTGGDYGYTF
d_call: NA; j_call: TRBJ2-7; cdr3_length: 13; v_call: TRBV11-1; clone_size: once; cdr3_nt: TGTGCCAGCAGCGCGGGGGCAGAACGCGAGCAGTACTTC; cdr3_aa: CASSAGAEREQYF
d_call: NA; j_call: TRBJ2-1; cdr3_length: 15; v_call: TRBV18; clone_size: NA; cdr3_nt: TGTGCCAGCTCACCCTTCGACAGGCCCTACAATGAGCAGTTCTTC; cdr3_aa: CASSPFDRPYNEQFF
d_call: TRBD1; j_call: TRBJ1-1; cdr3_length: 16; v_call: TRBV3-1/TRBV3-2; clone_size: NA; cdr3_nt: TGTGCCAGCAGGTCATGGACAGGGGGATCGAACACTGAAGCTTTCTTT; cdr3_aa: CASRSWTGGSNTEAFF
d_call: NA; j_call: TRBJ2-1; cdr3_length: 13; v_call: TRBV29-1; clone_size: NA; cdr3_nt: TGCAGCGTTGCTAGCGCGGGTGGCAATGAGCAGTTCTTC; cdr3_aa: CSVASAGGNEQFF
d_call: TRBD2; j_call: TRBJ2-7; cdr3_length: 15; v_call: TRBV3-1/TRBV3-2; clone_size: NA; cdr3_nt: TGTGCCAGCAGCCGCGGGACTAGCGGGGTTCGCGAGCAGTACTTC; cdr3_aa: CASSRGTSGVREQYF
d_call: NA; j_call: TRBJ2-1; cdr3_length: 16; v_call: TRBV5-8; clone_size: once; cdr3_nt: TGTGCCAGCAGCTTTGGGACGGCGGGGCGAAACAATGAGCAGTTCTTC; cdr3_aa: CASSFGTAGRNNEQFF
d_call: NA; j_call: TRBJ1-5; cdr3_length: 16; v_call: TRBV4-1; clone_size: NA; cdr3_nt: TGCGCCAGCAGCCGCACTCTACTCAGGGGCAATCAGCCCCAGCATTTT; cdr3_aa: CASSRTLLRGNQPQHF
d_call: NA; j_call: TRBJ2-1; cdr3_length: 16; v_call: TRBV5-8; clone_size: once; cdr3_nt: TGTGCCAGCAGCTTGGAGGGGGACGGGTCCTACAATGAGCAGTTCTTC; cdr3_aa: CASSLEGDGSYNEQFF
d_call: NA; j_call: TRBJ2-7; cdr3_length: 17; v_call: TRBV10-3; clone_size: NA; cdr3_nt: TGTGCCATCAGCGACCTATACAGGACGGGTAGCTCCTACGAGCAGTACTTC; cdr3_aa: CAISDLYRTGSSYEQYF
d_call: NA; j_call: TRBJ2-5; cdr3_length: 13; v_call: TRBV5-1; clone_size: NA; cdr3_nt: TGCGCCAGCAGCTCGACTACCCAAGAGACCCAGTACTTC; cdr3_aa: CASSSTTQETQYF
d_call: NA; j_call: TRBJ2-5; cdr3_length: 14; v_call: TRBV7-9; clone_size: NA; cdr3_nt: TGTGCCAGCAGCATAGACAGGTACCAAGAGACCCAGTACTTC; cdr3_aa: CASSIDRYQETQYF
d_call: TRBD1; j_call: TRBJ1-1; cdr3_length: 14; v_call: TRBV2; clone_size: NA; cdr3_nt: TGTGCCAGATCCAAGGGACAGGCGAGAGCTGAAGCTTTCTTT; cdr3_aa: CARSKGQARAEAFF
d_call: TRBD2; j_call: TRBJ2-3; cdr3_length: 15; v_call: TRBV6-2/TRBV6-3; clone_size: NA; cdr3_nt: TGTGCCAGCAGCCGGGGACTAGCGGGGGGGATCAAGCAGTATTTT; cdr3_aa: CASSRGLAGGIKQYF
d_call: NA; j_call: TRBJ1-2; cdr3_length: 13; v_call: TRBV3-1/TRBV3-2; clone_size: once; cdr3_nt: TGTGCCAGCAGCTTACCTAAGGGGTATGGCTACACCTTC; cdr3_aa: CASSLPKGYGYTF
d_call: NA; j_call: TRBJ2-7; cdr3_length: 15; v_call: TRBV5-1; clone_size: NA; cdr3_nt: TGCGCCAGCAGCTTGGATGGCAGTTTCTCCTACGAGCAGTACTTC; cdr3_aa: CASSLDGSFSYEQYF
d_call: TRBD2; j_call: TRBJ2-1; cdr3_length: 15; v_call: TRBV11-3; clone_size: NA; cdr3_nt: TGTGCCAGCAGCTCAGCGGGGGGTTTCGGCAATGAGCAGTTCTTC; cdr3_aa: CASSSAGGFGNEQFF
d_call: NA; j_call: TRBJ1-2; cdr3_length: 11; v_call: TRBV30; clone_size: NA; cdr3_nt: TGTGCCTGGAGCCCCGACATTCCCCTCACCTTC; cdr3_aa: CAWSPDIPLTF
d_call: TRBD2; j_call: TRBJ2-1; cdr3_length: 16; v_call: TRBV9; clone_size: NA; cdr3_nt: TGTGCCAGCAGCGTAGGTGGGACTAGCGGGGGACTTGAGCAGTTCTTC; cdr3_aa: CASSVGGTSGGLEQFF
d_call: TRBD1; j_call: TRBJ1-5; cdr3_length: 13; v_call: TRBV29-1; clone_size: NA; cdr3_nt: TGCAGCGTTGCGACAGGGGTCAATCAGCCCCAGCATTTT; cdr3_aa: CSVATGVNQPQHF
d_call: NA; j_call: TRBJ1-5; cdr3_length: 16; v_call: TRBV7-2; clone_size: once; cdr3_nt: TGTGCCAGCAGCTTATTGGGGGGGCTAAGCAATCAGCCCCAGCATTTT; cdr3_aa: CASSLLGGLSNQPQHF
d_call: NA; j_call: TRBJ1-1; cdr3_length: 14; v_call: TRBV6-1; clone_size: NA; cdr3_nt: TGTGCCAGCAGTGAGGCTGCCATGAACACTGAAGCTTTCTTT; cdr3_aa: CASSEAAMNTEAFF
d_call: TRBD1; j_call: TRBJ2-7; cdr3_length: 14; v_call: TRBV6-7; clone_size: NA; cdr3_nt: TGTGCCAGCCTCTTGACAGGGAGATGCTACGAGCAGTACTTC; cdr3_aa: CASLLTGRCYEQYF
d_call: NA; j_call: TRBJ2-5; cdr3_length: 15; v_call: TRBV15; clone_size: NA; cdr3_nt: TGTGCCACCAGCAGTTTAGTGGGGCGCCAAGAGACCCAGTACTTC; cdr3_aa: CATSSLVGRQETQYF
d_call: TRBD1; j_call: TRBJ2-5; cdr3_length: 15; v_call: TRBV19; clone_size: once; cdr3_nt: TGTGCCAGTAGTATCTCGCAGGGGGATCAAGAGACCCAGTACTTC; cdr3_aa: CASSISQGDQETQYF
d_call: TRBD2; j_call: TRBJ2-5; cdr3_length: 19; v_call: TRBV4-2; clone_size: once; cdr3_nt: TGTGCCAGCAGCCCCTCGCCGATAACTAGCGGGGGGGCCGGGGAGACCCAGTACTTC; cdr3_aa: CASSPSPITSGGAGETQYF
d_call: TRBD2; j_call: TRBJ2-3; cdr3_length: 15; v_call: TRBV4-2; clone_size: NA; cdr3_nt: TGTGCCAGCAGCCAAGGGACTAGCGGGGGGAATACGCAGTATTTT; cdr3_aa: CASSQGTSGGNTQYF
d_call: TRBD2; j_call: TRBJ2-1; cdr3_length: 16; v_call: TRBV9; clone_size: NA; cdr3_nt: TGTGCCAGCAGCGTTGCGTGGCGGGGGGGCTCCAATGAGCAGTTCTTC; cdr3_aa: CASSVAWRGGSNEQFF
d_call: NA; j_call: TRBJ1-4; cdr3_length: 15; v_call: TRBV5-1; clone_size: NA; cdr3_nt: TGCGCCAGCAGCTTAACGGGAGCAACTAATGAAAAACTGTTTTTT; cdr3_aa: CASSLTGATNEKLFF
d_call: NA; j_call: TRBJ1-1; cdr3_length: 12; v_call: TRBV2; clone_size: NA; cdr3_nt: TGTGCCAGCAGTGGTAGAATCACTGAAGCTTTCTTT; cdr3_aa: CASSGRITEAFF
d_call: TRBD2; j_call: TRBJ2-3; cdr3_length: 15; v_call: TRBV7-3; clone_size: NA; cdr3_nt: TGTGCCAGCAGCTTAGGCCTAGCGGGGGTAGATACGCAGTATTTT; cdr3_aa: CASSLGLAGVDTQYF